One and the same sample provided the 2 T cell receptor beta chains below, sequenced in a study of blood T cell repertoires in COVID-19. Some clones are missing from TCRdb's copy, which holds only in-frame ones; the method was immunoSEQ multiplex PCR. The data show some 290,000 clones, with roughly 93% seen just once and about 2.1% held by the top ten. The sample taken for sequencing was PBMCs or T cells enriched from blood (not recorded which). The receptor set was obtained from a woman aged 40-49 years with acute COVID-19.

This clone was recorded many times. J is TRBJ1-5 and V is TRBV6-1, with TRBD1 matching over 7 bases. The germline V gene encodes CDR1 MNHNS and CDR2 SASEGT. The CDR3 loop spans 18 amino acids. V shed 6 bases and J 2 bases; nucleotides not matched to a gene: 16. In DNA form, the CDR3 reads TGTGCCAGCAGGGAACAGGGGAACCTAGACTTAGGCAATCAGCCCCAGCATTTT. Protein: CASREQGNLDLGNQPQHF.

This chain connects TRBV2 to TRBJ2-2; 8 nucleotides match TRBD2. CDR1 SNHLY and CDR2 FYNNEI come from the germline V gene. The CDR3 is made up of 17 amino acids. V lost 2 bases, J lost 4 bases, and 9 bases stayed unmatched. The CDR3 coding sequence is TGTGCCAGCAGTGAAATGGGCGGGGGGATCCCCACCGGGGAGCTGTTTTTT. It translates to CASSEMGGGIPTGELFF.